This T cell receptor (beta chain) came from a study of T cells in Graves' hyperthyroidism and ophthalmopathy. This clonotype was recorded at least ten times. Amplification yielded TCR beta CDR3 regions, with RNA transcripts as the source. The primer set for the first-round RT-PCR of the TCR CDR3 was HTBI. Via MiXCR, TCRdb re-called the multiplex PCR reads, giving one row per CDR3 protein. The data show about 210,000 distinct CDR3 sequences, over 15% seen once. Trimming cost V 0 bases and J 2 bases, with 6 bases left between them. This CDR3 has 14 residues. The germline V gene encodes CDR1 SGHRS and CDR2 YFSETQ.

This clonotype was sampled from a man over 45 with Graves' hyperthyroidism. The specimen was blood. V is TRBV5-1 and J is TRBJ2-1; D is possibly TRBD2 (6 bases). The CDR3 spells CASSLERAYNEQFF. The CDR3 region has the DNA TGCGCCAGCAGCTTGGAGCGGGCCTACAATGAGCAGTTCTTC.